A selection of T cell receptor beta chains follows, all from one sample in a study of T cells in Graves' hyperthyroidism and ophthalmopathy. MiXCR, applied by TCRdb to the multiplex PCR reads, yields one record per CDR3 protein. The table includes a few hundred thousand distinct CDR3 sequences, more than 15% detected once. Sequenced material: blood. These receptors originate from a woman in her twenties or thirties with Graves' hyperthyroidism. CDR3s include the opening cysteine and the closing phenylalanine or tryptophan. A D gene is named only where the DNA matches it firmly. The size entry is marked missing in some rows and otherwise reads once, few, many or a size class.

v_gene	abundance	d_gene	j_gene	CDR3aa	CDR3nt
TRBV6-2/TRBV6-3	many	TRBD1	TRBJ2-7	CASRAGTAAVQYF	TGTGCCAGCAGGGCCGGGACAGCAGCAGTGCAGTACTTC
TRBV7-6	many	TRBD2	TRBJ2-5	CASSFNGLAGGPAETQYF	TGTGCCAGCAGCTTCAACGGACTAGCGGGAGGGCCGGCGGAGACCCAGTACTTC
TRBV20-1	many	TRBD1	TRBJ1-5	CSAVVDREDQPQHF	TGCAGTGCCGTTGTGGACAGGGAGGATCAGCCCCAGCATTTT
TRBV10-3	few	TRBD2	TRBJ2-1	CAITESQSGRYGEQFF	TGTGCCATCACCGAATCCCAGAGCGGGAGGTACGGTGAGCAGTTCTTC
TRBV7-9	many	.	TRBJ2-7	CASSPGGSASYEQYF	TGTGCCAGCAGCCCGGGCGGCTCAGCGTCCTACGAGCAGTACTTC
TRBV7-2	many	.	TRBJ1-5	CASSLAGGLNQPQHF	TGTGCCAGCAGCTTAGCTGGGGGCCTTAATCAGCCCCAGCATTTT
TRBV25-1	few	TRBD1	TRBJ1-1	CASRGQGNGEAFF	TGTGCCAGCCGGGGACAGGGGAACGGTGAAGCTTTCTTT
TRBV6-2/TRBV6-3	.	TRBD2	TRBJ2-6	CASRTSWANVLTF	TGTGCCAGTCGGACTAGCTGGGCCAACGTCCTGACTTTC
TRBV20-1	few	.	TRBJ1-4	CSARGDRTTNEKLFF	TGCAGTGCTAGGGGAGACCGTACAACTAATGAAAAACTGTTTTTT
TRBV28	many	.	TRBJ2-7	CASSPWTEYEQYF	TGTGCCAGCAGTCCCTGGACGGAGTACGAGCAGTACTTC
TRBV6-1	few	TRBD2	TRBJ2-7	CASSDELAGVRALQYF	TGTGCCAGCAGTGATGAACTAGCGGGAGTTAGGGCGTTGCAGTACTTC
TRBV27	many	TRBD1	TRBJ1-2	CASSAGTVNYGYTF	TGTGCCAGCAGTGCCGGGACAGTCAACTATGGCTACACCTTC
TRBV7-3	few	.	TRBJ2-1	CASSLNPALTSYNEQFF	TGTGCCAGCAGCTTAAATCCGGCACTTACCTCCTACAATGAGCAGTTCTTC
TRBV6-4	.	TRBD2	TRBJ2-1	CASSLGNPASGPPGEQFF	TGTGCCAGCAGCTTAGGGAATCCGGCTAGCGGGCCCCCGGGGGAGCAGTTCTTC
TRBV30	many	.	TRBJ2-1	CAWSVVAVQFF	TGTGCCTGGAGTGTCGTTGCGGTACAGTTCTTC
TRBV27	.	.	TRBJ2-1	CASRRLGGSYNEQFF	TGTGCCAGCAGGCGACTAGGAGGCTCCTACAATGAGCAGTTCTTC
TRBV25-1	.	.	TRBJ1-1	CASSDGLLNTEAFF	TGTGCCAGCAGTGACGGCCTGCTGAACACTGAAGCTTTCTTT
TRBV2	once	.	TRBJ2-7	CASSEVWGSYEQYF	TGTGCCAGCAGTGAAGTATGGGGGTCCTACGAGCAGTACTTC
TRBV2	many	TRBD1	TRBJ1-1	CASRGTAAGTEAFF	TGTGCCAGCAGGGGGACAGCGGCGGGCACTGAAGCTTTCTTT
TRBV5-1	.	TRBD1	TRBJ1-1	CASSLVGQGATEAFF	TGCGCCAGCAGCTTGGTTGGACAGGGGGCGACTGAAGCTTTCTTT
TRBV18	many	.	TRBJ2-7	CASSRREREQYF	TGTGCCAGCTCGCGCCGGGAGCGCGAGCAGTACTTC
TRBV12-3/TRBV12-4	many	TRBD1	TRBJ2-5	CASSSSGGGETQYF	TGTGCCAGCAGCAGCTCAGGGGGCGGAGAGACCCAGTACTTC
TRBV20-1	.	TRBD1	TRBJ1-1	CSARSGQGDTEAFF	TGCAGTGCTAGGTCGGGACAGGGGGACACTGAAGCTTTCTTT